The clone carrying this T cell receptor (beta chain) occurred many times. The antigen remains undetermined. V was pared by 4 bases and J by 4 bases, with 19 bases between. CDR1 KGHSH and CDR2 LQKENI come from the germline V gene. The CDR3 contains 16 residues. Unique molecular identifiers tagged the TCRbeta library. TCRdb processed the PCR reads anew with MiXCR; each CDR3 protein has one entry. This table has approximately 630,000 distinct CDR3 sequences, around 13% appearing once. This entry comes from a study of T-cell reconstitution after alpha-beta-depleted transplantation in children. Study results and limitations: T-cell numbers and diversity, one year after transplant, stemmed largely from T cells that were newly produced. Recipient T cells and thymic progenitors that survived gave rise to the high TCRbeta diversity observed at day 60 in some patients. Several hundred graft clones that had expanded were reportedly the source of alpha-beta T cells about two months after transplant.

The chain is built from TRBV18 and TRBJ1-2; perhaps TRBD1 as D (6 bases). This TCR derives from a girl aged 2-15 years with congenital amegakaryocytic thrombocytopenia, due to receive a stem cell transplant. The sequences come from PBMCs, collected before TCRalphabeta/CD19-depleted stem cell transplant. CDR3 sequence reads: CASSLETGTVTYGYTF. CDR3 nucleotides: TGTGCCAGCTCACTAGAGACAGGCACTGTCACCTATGGCTACACCTTC.